The 26 T cell receptor beta chains in this list originate from one sample, sequenced in a study of T cell changes during pregnancy in multiple sclerosis. Here immunoSEQ multiplex PCR was the method, and the copy in TCRdb shows in-frame clones only, minus some. Of 35,000 to 45,000 clones listed, roughly 89% are singletons. The starting material was CD4+ T cells from peripheral blood mononuclear cells, obtained after pregnancy. The receptor source for this set is a female donor in good health, enrolled as a control in a pregnancy study.

CDR3 nucleotides: TGTGCCAGCAGTGAACCCCAGGCCCTCCGGGAGACCCAGTACTTC. Translated: CASSEPQALRETQYF. J is TRBJ2-5 and V is TRBV25-1; D is uncertain. Deletions cut 2 bases from V and 5 bases from J, with 15 bases between. CDR1 and CDR2 from the germline V gene are MGHDK and SYGVNS. This CDR3 is built from 15 residues. Combining the CDR3 with reference TRBV25-1 and TRBJ2-5 gives the whole variable domain EADIYQTPRYLVIGTGKKITLECSQTMGHDKMYWYQQDPGMELHLIHYSYGVNSTEKGDLSSESTVSRIRTEHFPLTLESARPSHTSQYLCASSEPQALRETQYFGPGTRLLVL.

The chain uses TRBV5-1 and TRBJ2-3; 8 nucleotides agree with TRBD2. V was clipped by 0 bases and J by 1 base; unmatched bases: 4. The CDR3 contains 16 residues. Germline CDR1 SGHRS, CDR2 YFSETQ. The CDR3 reads CASSLDSRGGTDTQYF. The CDR3 DNA reads TGCGCCAGCAGCTTGGATTCGCGGGGGGGCACAGATACGCAGTATTTT.

This chain joins TRBV25-1 and TRBJ2-6, with D possibly matching TRBD1 (6 bases). Germline V gene data show CDR1 as MGHDK and CDR2 as SYGVNS. This CDR3 is 16 amino acids long. Between the trimmed V and J ends, which lost 9 bases and 3 bases, there was a span of 18 bases. Here the CDR3 reads CARPTISGVGANVLTF. The CDR3 DNA is TGTGCCAGACCGACAATTTCAGGGGTTGGGGCCAACGTCCTGACTTTC. Full variable domain (missing parts from reference TRBV25-1 and TRBJ2-6): EADIYQTPRYLVIGTGKKITLECSQTMGHDKMYWYQQDPGMELHLIHYSYGVNSTEKGDLSSESTVSRIRTEHFPLTLESARPSHTSQYLCARPTISGVGANVLTFGAGSRLTVL.

V gene TRBV5-1 combines with J gene TRBJ2-3; D possibly corresponds to TRBD2 (7 bases). Trimming pared 4 bases from V and 4 bases from J, leaving 19 bases between. Per germline, CDR1 SGHRS and CDR2 YFSETQ. The CDR3 has 16 residues. CDR3 in DNA: TGCGCCAGCAGCCCGGGGGGCTTATCGCCCCCAGATACGCAGTATTTT. It is translated as CASSPGGLSPPDTQYF.

The chain combines TRBV9 with TRBJ2-2; 9 bases map to TRBD2. Germline lookup yields CDR1 SGDLS and CDR2 YYNGEE. Trimming took 5 bases from V and 2 from J; bases not matched to a gene: 16. The CDR3 has 19 amino acids. In DNA form, the CDR3 reads TGTGCCAGCAGTTTACGGGCGATGCGGGGGGGACTTAACACCGGGGAGCTGTTTTTT. Its protein is CASSLRAMRGGLNTGELFF.

The chain links TRBV5-4 to TRBJ2-7, with TRBD1 as a possible D gene (5 bases). CDR1 SGHNT and CDR2 YYREEE come from the germline V gene (reference sequence). The ends were cut back, 7 bases at V and 0 bases at J, with 14 bases in the middle. This CDR3 contains 14 residues. CDR3 nucleotides: TGTGCCAGCTCTAGACAGAGGAGCTCCTACGAGCAGTACTTC. It yields the protein CASSRQRSSYEQYF.

This sequence joins TRBV21-1 and TRBJ1-3; the table's D gene call, TRBD1, was not cross checked with the DNA. TRBV21-1 is labeled a pseudogene. CDR3 length: 15 amino acids. The CDR3 region is CASRYSTGSGNTIYF. CDR3 bases: TGTGCCAGCAGGTATTCGACAGGCTCTGGAAACACCATATATTTT.

V and J are TRBV19 and TRBJ2-7; 12 bases align to TRBD2. The CDR3 runs 16 residues. The junction had 6 bases not matched to a gene; V was cut back by 6 bases and J by 0 bases. Germline assignment: CDR1 LNHDA and CDR2 SQIVND (reference sequence). The CDR3 loop reads CASSRTSGTSSYEQYF. CDR3 DNA: TGTGCCAGTAGCCGGACTAGCGGGACCAGCTCCTACGAGCAGTACTTC.

V gene TRBV10-3 combines with J gene TRBJ2-1; 7 bases are a match to TRBD1. V trimming: 10 bases; J trimming: 5 bases; junction bases outside the gene matches: 23. This CDR3 spans 18 amino acids. Per the germline V gene, CDR1 is ENHRY and CDR2 is SYGVKD. The CDR3 loop is CATASHRGGRVRDNEQFF. The CDR3 region has the DNA TGTGCCACCGCGAGCCACAGGGGCGGCCGGGTTCGGGACAATGAGCAGTTCTTC.

The chain couples TRBV18 to TRBJ2-7; 7 nucleotides align to TRBD1. The CDR3 has 12 amino acids. Germline V lookup: CDR1 KGHSH, CDR2 LQKENI. Trimming at V came to 5 bases and at J to 6 bases, leaving 4 bases not matched to a gene. CDR3 sequence (DNA): TGTGCCAGCTCAGTACAGGGGCCCGAGCAGTACTTC. Its protein product is CASSVQGPEQYF.

The rearrangement uses TRBV30 and TRBJ1-5, with TRBD1 identical over 8 bases. This CDR3 spans 14 amino acids. Germline V lookup: CDR1 GTSNPN, CDR2 SVGIG (reference sequence). J lost 7 bases, V lost 0 bases, and 5 bases had no gene match. CDR3 sequence reads: CAWSVAGGRQPQHF. The CDR3 DNA is TGTGCCTGGAGTGTAGCAGGGGGCAGACAGCCCCAGCATTTT.

The chain is built from TRBV18 and TRBJ2-3; 7 bases line up with TRBD1. The CDR3 is 14 residues long. Germline trimming cut 2 bases from V and 4 bases from J; bases unmatched to any gene: 3. CDR1 and CDR2 from the germline V gene are KGHSH and LQKENI. The CDR3 nucleotides read TGTGCCAGCTCACCAAGGGGGCCGGCAGATACGCAGTATTTT. Its protein is CASSPRGPADTQYF.

The rearrangement joins TRBV5-1 to TRBJ2-2, with 10 bases fitting TRBD1. The germline V gene has CDR1 SGHRS and CDR2 YFSETQ. Germline trimming cut 1 base from V and 3 bases from J; bases unmatched to any gene: 12. CDR3 size: 19 residues. The CDR3 DNA sequence: TGCGCCAGCAGCTTGCCGGGACAGGGGCCCCAAACGGACACCGGGGAGCTGTTTTTT. Translating gives CASSLPGQGPQTDTGELFF.

This chain links TRBV27 with TRBJ2-7, with 10 bases that match TRBD1. Germline loops: CDR1 MNHEY, CDR2 SMNVEV (reference sequence). CDR3 length equals 14 residues. Trimming at V came to 6 bases and at J to 2 bases, leaving 4 bases not matched to a gene. The CDR3 DNA reads TGTGCCAGCAGACTGGGACAGGGGCCCTACGAGCAGTACTTC. As protein: CASRLGQGPYEQYF.

The V gene is TRBV19, the J gene TRBJ1-2; 10 bases agree with TRBD1. V lost 3 bases to trimming and J lost 4 bases; unmatched junction nucleotides: 2. Germline assignment: CDR1 LNHDA and CDR2 SQIVND (reference sequence). The CDR3 spans 14 residues. The CDR3, as DNA: TGTGCCAGTAGTATGGACAGGGGGTTCTATGGCTACACCTTC. Protein: CASSMDRGFYGYTF.

In its sample, this clone was seen a few times. V gene TRBV7-8 combines with J gene TRBJ1-5; a possible D gene is TRBD1 (5 bases). Germline V lookup: CDR1 SGHVS, CDR2 FQNEAQ. V was clipped by 5 bases and J by 9 bases, with 29 bases between them. There are 18 residues in the CDR3. The DNA of the CDR3 is TGTGCCAGCAGCCCGTCGCGGGGCGGGGGGACGGGGACTCGGCCCCAGCATTTT. It codes for CASSPSRGGGTGTRPQHF.

J is TRBJ2-1 and V is TRBV7-3; 11 nucleotides match TRBD1. V dropped 5 bases and J dropped 7; count of bases not matched to a gene: 7. This CDR3 has 15 amino acids. The V gene's germline CDR1 is SGHTA and CDR2 FQGTGA. The CDR3 loop is CASSQEGQGANEQFF. The CDR3, as DNA: TGTGCCAGCAGCCAAGAAGGACAGGGGGCTAATGAGCAGTTCTTC.

This chain joins TRBV27 and TRBJ1-1; a weak D match, TRBD1 (6 bases). The germline V gene encodes CDR1 MNHEY and CDR2 SMNVEV (reference sequence). This CDR3 region has 15 residues. The V end was cut by 2 bases, the J end by 5 bases, with 15 bases between. CDR3 sequence (DNA): TGTGCCAGCAGTTTAGGGCGGGGGGCGAGTACTGAAGCTTTCTTT. Translating it yields CASSLGRGASTEAFF.

The rearrangement uses TRBV11-3 and TRBJ2-7; no reliable D call. Germline loops: CDR1 SGHNT, CDR2 YENEEA. The V end lost 1 base, the J end lost 2 bases, and 9 bases lay between the germline ends. The CDR3 runs to 14 residues. The CDR3 DNA is TGTGCCAGCAGCTTAGCTAAGCCCCCCTACGAGCAGTACTTC. It yields the protein CASSLAKPPYEQYF.

The rearrangement joins TRBV7-2 to TRBJ1-2; TRBD1 aligns across 9 bases. The CDR3 runs 13 residues. The germline gives CDR1 SGHTA, CDR2 FQGNSA. The V segment lost 3 bases and the J segment 5 bases; nucleotides outside the gene matches: 1. CDR3 bases: TGTGCCAGCAGCTTGGACAGGGGTTATGGCTACACCTTC. It codes for CASSLDRGYGYTF.

The chain couples TRBV4-1 to TRBJ2-1; D is ambiguous. CDR3 length equals 13 residues. Trimming shortened V by 8 bases and J by 9 bases, and 17 bases separated the two germline ends. Germline V lookup: CDR1 MGHRA, CDR2 YSYEKL. The CDR3 sequence: CASPPRKAGEQFF. The CDR3 DNA follows: TGCGCCAGCCCTCCCCGAAAAGCAGGTGAGCAGTTCTTC.

The J gene is TRBJ2-2, the V gene TRBV2, with TRBD2 matching 8 bases. Looked up from germline, CDR1 is SNHLY and CDR2 is FYNNEI. With V trimmed by 6 bases and J by 0 bases, 6 bases remained unmatched. The CDR3 has 16 amino acids. CDR3 sequence: CASSPGGKANTGELFF. CDR3 in DNA: TGTGCCAGCAGCCCGGGGGGGAAGGCGAACACCGGGGAGCTGTTTTTT.

The genes are TRBV6-5 and TRBJ1-2, with a weak D call TRBD1 (6 bases). V lost 3 bases and J 8 bases, leaving 16 bases between the germline ends. The germline CDR1 and CDR2 sequences are MNHEY and SVGAGI. The CDR3 spans 14 residues. The chain's CDR3 is CASSYYGTPAGYTF. The CDR3 DNA reads as TGTGCCAGCAGTTATTACGGGACACCGGCGGGCTACACCTTC.

This chain uses TRBV29-1 with TRBJ2-3; TRBD1 agrees at 9 bases. This CDR3 has 14 amino acids. Germline trimming cut 4 bases from V and 6 bases from J; bases unmatched to any gene: 8. Per germline, CDR1 SQVTM and CDR2 ANQGSEA. The CDR3 nucleotides are TGCAGCGTTGCTCGGACAGGGGATGGGGATACGCAGTATTTT. Encoded protein: CSVARTGDGDTQYF.

This chain uses TRBV6-5 with TRBJ2-2; possibly TRBD2 for D (5 bases). V was pared by 11 bases and J by 1 base, with 14 bases between. CDR3 size: 14 residues. Germline CDR1 reads MNHEY; CDR2 reads SVGAGI. CDR3 coding DNA: TGTGCCGCCCGGAACCGGGGGAACACCGGGGAGCTGTTTTTT. Translated, it gives CAARNRGNTGELFF.

This clone showed up just once. The chain is built from TRBV27 and TRBJ1-1; D is unresolved. Trimming took 3 bases from V and 1 from J, leaving 9 bases between them. CDR3 length equals 14 residues. Germline CDR1 reads MNHEY; CDR2 reads SMNVEV (reference sequence). The CDR3 DNA follows: TGTGCCAGCAGTTTGCCAGGTTCGAACACTGAAGCTTTCTTT. This encodes CASSLPGSNTEAFF.